Shown below are 27 T cell receptor beta chains from a single sample sequenced in a study of T cell responses to AZD1222 COVID-19 vaccine. Profiled with immunoSEQ multiplex PCR; TCRdb holds only in-frame clones, not every one. The sample lists about 50,000 clones, 65% to 80% occurring once. The material was peripheral blood, obtained on day 0 of AZD1222 vaccination. The receptors originated from an adult in good health.

The chain employs TRBV7-9 and TRBJ2-4; a possible D gene is TRBD2 (6 bases). Per the germline V gene, CDR1 is SEHNR and CDR2 is FQNEAQ (reference sequence). V lost 5 bases and J lost 0, with 14 bases in between. This CDR3 is built from 16 residues. CDR3 DNA: TGTGCCAGCAGCCTCAGGCCGGGAGAAGCCAAAAACATTCAGTACTTC. This codes for CASSLRPGEAKNIQYF. Supplemented by reference TRBV7-9 and TRBJ2-4, the full variable domain reads DTGVSQNPRHKITKRGQNVTFRCDPISEHNRLYWYRQTLGQGPEFLTYFQNEAQLEKSRLLSDRFSAERPKGSFSTLEIQRTEQGDSAMYLCASSLRPGEAKNIQYFGAGTRLSVL.

The chain links TRBV5-4 to TRBJ2-2; possibly TRBD2 for D (6 bases). Germline V gene data show CDR1 as SGHNT and CDR2 as YYREEE (reference sequence). This CDR3 comprises 14 residues. With 3 bases removed from V and 2 bases from J, the gap between germline ends came to 8 bases. CDR3 protein: CASSWEVNTGELFF. CDR3 DNA sequence: TGTGCCAGCAGCTGGGAGGTTAACACCGGGGAGCTGTTTTTT.

The chain carries TRBV18 and TRBJ1-6; D not certain. Germline V gene data show CDR1 as KGHSH and CDR2 as LQKENI. This CDR3 region has 14 residues. Trimming left V 3 bases short and J 6 bases short, with 9 bases between. CDR3 coding DNA: TGTGCCAGCTCACCGGAAGGGATTAATTCACCCCTCCACTTT. Its translation is CASSPEGINSPLHF.

J is TRBJ2-1 and V is TRBV5-4; 9 nucleotides match TRBD2. The CDR3 runs 15 residues. Germline V gives CDR1 SGHNT, CDR2 YYREEE (reference sequence). The ends lost 4 bases at V and 0 bases at J; junction bases unmatched: 2. CDR3 coding DNA: TGTGCCAGCAGCCGTAGCGGGAGCTCCTACAATGAGCAGTTCTTC. It specifies CASSRSGSSYNEQFF.

The V gene is TRBV28, the J gene TRBJ1-1, with 7 bases aligning to TRBD1. The germline gives CDR1 MDHEN, CDR2 SYDVKM. Trimming cost V 6 bases and J 1 base; bases outside gene matches: 5. CDR3 length equals 14 residues. The CDR3 protein is CASRHGTANTEAFF. The DNA for the CDR3 is TGTGCCAGCAGACACGGGACAGCGAACACTGAAGCTTTCTTT.

The chain combines TRBV7-2 with TRBJ2-7; 13 bases map to TRBD2. Germline trimming cut 4 bases from V and 6 bases from J; bases unmatched to any gene: 6. The CDR3 runs to 15 residues. CDR1 is SGHTA and CDR2 is FQGNSA in the germline V gene. CDR3 nucleotide sequence: TGTGCCAGCAGCTCCAGGACTAGCGGGAGCTTCGAGCAGTACTTC. It specifies CASSSRTSGSFEQYF.

The rearrangement uses TRBV2 and TRBJ1-2; TRBD1 agrees at 9 bases. Germline CDR1 and CDR2: SNHLY and FYNNEI. This CDR3 has 15 residues. Trimming took 5 bases from V and 8 from J; bases not matched to a gene: 12. The DNA for the CDR3 is TGTGCCAGCAGTTTCGGACAGGGGCGAGGTGTGGGCTACACCTTC. Its protein product is CASSFGQGRGVGYTF.

The rearrangement joins TRBV12-3 or TRBV12-4 to TRBJ1-5, with 7 positions matching TRBD1. This CDR3 spans 12 amino acids. Germline trimming cut 7 bases from V and 7 bases from J; bases unmatched to any gene: 4. The DNA of the CDR3 is TGTGCCAGCACCACGGACAGGCAGCCCCAGCATTTT. Its protein is CASTTDRQPQHF.

The chain couples TRBV7-2 to TRBJ2-1; 9 bases agree with TRBD1. CDR3 size: 14 residues. The germline V gene encodes CDR1 SGHTA and CDR2 FQGNSA. V gave up 5 bases and J gave up 6 bases; unmatched junction bases: 5. The CDR3, as DNA: TGTGCCAGCAGCCGGGGACAGGGAGGCAATGAGCAGTTCTTC. Encoded protein: CASSRGQGGNEQFF.

J is TRBJ1-4 and V is TRBV7-8; 8 positions match TRBD1. The CDR3 is 16 amino acids. V gave up 11 bases and J gave up 13 bases; unmatched junction bases: 24. CDR1 SGHVS and CDR2 FQNEAQ come from the germline V gene. CDR3 protein: CASARRGQAGPMGLFF. The CDR3 DNA is TGTGCCTCAGCAAGGCGGGGACAGGCCGGGCCGATGGGACTGTTTTTT.

This clone showed up just a few times. The chain has TRBV28 and TRBJ1-2, with 9 bases aligning to TRBD1. J was trimmed by 0 bases and V by 6 bases; bases with no gene match: 14. The CDR3 is made up of 18 amino acids. Germline CDR1 MDHEN, CDR2 SYDVKM. The CDR3 region has the DNA TGTGCCAGCAGCTCGATCTCCCGGGACAGGGAGCCTAACTATGGCTACACCTTC. Residues: CASSSISRDREPNYGYTF.

This clone was observed a single time. This chain joins TRBV7-2 and TRBJ1-2, with a weak D call TRBD1 (6 bases). From germline, CDR1 is SGHTA and CDR2 FQGNSA. Trimming took 5 bases from V and 10 from J, leaving 17 bases between them. The length of the CDR3 is 13 residues. CDR3 protein: CASSHRDKRVYTF. CDR3 DNA: TGTGCCAGCAGCCACCGGGACAAGCGGGTCTACACCTTC.

Only a few counts were recorded for this clone. This chain connects TRBV7-9 to TRBJ1-1; unclear D gene. Germline V gene lookup returns CDR1 SEHNR and CDR2 FQNEAQ (reference sequence). This CDR3 contains 12 residues. V was pared by 5 bases and J by 7 bases, with 11 bases between. CDR3 residues: CASSRSGREAFF. CDR3 in DNA: TGTGCCAGCAGCCGGAGTGGTCGTGAAGCTTTCTTT. Based on the CDR3 plus reference TRBV7-9 and TRBJ1-1, the full variable domain is DTGVSQNPRHKITKRGQNVTFRCDPISEHNRLYWYRQTLGQGPEFLTYFQNEAQLEKSRLLSDRFSAERPKGSFSTLEIQRTEQGDSAMYLCASSRSGREAFFGQGTRLTVV.

In this sample, this clone turned up once. The rearrangement joins TRBV9 to TRBJ1-4; TRBD1 matches 9 bases. Unmatched junction bases numbered 7, after V lost 0 bases and J lost 10 bases. The CDR3 contains 15 residues. In germline, CDR1 is SGDLS, CDR2 YYNGEE. The CDR3 nucleotides are TGTGCCAGCAGCGTAGAGACAGGGGGGGACGGAAAACTGTTTTTT. Its translation is CASSVETGGDGKLFF. Full variable domain (remainder filled in from reference TRBV9 and TRBJ1-4): DSGVTQTPKHLITATGQRVTLRCSPRSGDLSVYWYQQSLDQGLQFLIQYYNGEERAKGNILERFSAQQFPDLHSELNLSSLELGDSALYFCASSVETGGDGKLFFGSGTQLSVL.

V usage is TRBV3-1 (or the pseudogene TRBV3-2) and J usage is TRBJ1-3; TRBD1 agrees at 8 bases. Germline lookup yields CDR1 LGHDT and CDR2 YNNKEL (reference sequence). V was pared by 3 bases and J by 4 bases, with 5 bases of the junction left unmatched. This CDR3 comprises 15 residues. Written as DNA, the CDR3 is TGTGCCAGCAGCCAGCCCAGGGGGCTCGGAAACACCATATATTTT. Its protein product is CASSQPRGLGNTIYF.

The V and J genes are TRBV6-4 and TRBJ1-6, with D uncertain. Per germline, CDR1 MRHNA and CDR2 SNTAGT. The CDR3 covers 14 residues. V lost 2 bases and J lost 1, with 3 bases in between. The chain's CDR3 is CASSDNSYNSPLHF. CDR3 coding DNA: TGTGCCAGCAGTGACAATTCCTATAATTCACCCCTCCACTTT.

V gene TRBV29-1 combines with J gene TRBJ1-5, with a weak D call TRBD1 (6 bases). This CDR3 has 13 residues. V shed 6 bases and J shed 6 bases, with 15 bases lying between them. Looked up from germline, CDR1 is SQVTM and CDR2 is ANQGSEA. CDR3 sequence: CSVSQGSGQPQHF. The CDR3 bases are TGCAGCGTGTCCCAGGGGTCGGGTCAGCCCCAGCATTTT.

This rearrangement joins TRBV24-1 to TRBJ2-7; 9 positions agree with TRBD1. This CDR3 spans 14 amino acids. Germline CDR1 KGHDR, CDR2 SFDVKD. V shed 3 bases and J 4 bases; nucleotides not matched to a gene: 3. CDR3 DNA sequence: TGTGCCACCAGTGATAGGACAGGGGCGTACGAGCAGTACTTC. Its translation is CATSDRTGAYEQYF.

The gene calls are TRBV2 and TRBJ1-1, with D hard to call. V was pared by 9 bases and J by 8 bases, with 10 bases between. Germline V gene data show CDR1 as SNHLY and CDR2 as FYNNEI. The CDR3 extends over 10 amino acids. DNA for the CDR3: TGTGCCAGTAGTAGTGGGGAAGCTTTCTTT. Protein product: CASSSGEAFF.

This clone was recorded once. The genes are TRBV3-1 (or the pseudogene TRBV3-2) and TRBJ2-5; D gene unclear. Per the germline V gene, CDR1 is LGHDT and CDR2 is YNNKEL (reference sequence). V lost 0 bases and J lost 7, with 12 bases in between. The CDR3 has 14 amino acids. The CDR3 here is CASSQDFSPGTQYF. For the CDR3, the DNA is TGTGCCAGCAGCCAAGATTTCAGTCCTGGGACCCAGTACTTC.

This chain joins TRBV7-6 and TRBJ2-6, with no clear D. V was trimmed by 5 bases and J by 0 bases, leaving 8 bases between them. The V gene's germline CDR1 is SGHVS and CDR2 FNYEAQ. The CDR3 contains 15 residues. The CDR3 reads CASSRGPSGANVLTF. In nucleotides, the CDR3 is TGTGCCAGCAGCCGCGGACCCTCTGGGGCCAACGTCCTGACTTTC.

The chain carries TRBV19 and TRBJ2-2; D not resolved. V was shortened by 9 bases and J by 5 bases, with 19 bases between the two germline ends. Germline V lookup: CDR1 LNHDA, CDR2 SQIVND (reference sequence). The CDR3 is 15 amino acids. The CDR3: CASLHLTNLTGELFF. The CDR3 DNA sequence: TGTGCCAGCTTACACCTAACAAATTTAACCGGGGAGCTGTTTTTT. Variable domain in full (rest from reference TRBV19 and TRBJ2-2): DGGITQSPKYLFRKEGQNVTLSCEQNLNHDAMYWYRQDPGQGLRLIYYSQIVNDFQKGDIAEGYSVSREKKESFPLTVTSAQKNPTAFYLCASLHLTNLTGELFFGEGSRLTVL.

V is TRBV6-2 or TRBV6-3 and J is TRBJ2-7; TRBD1 is a possible D gene (5 bases). CDR1 is MNHEY and CDR2 is SVGEGT in the germline V gene. V was clipped by 1 base and J by 2 bases, with 9 bases between them. The CDR3 has 14 residues. CDR3 nucleotides: TGTGCCAGCAGTTACTTGGACATCACCTACGAGCAGTACTTC. Protein: CASSYLDITYEQYF.

The chain joins TRBV10-3 to TRBJ1-1; D gene ambiguous. Germline lookup yields CDR1 ENHRY and CDR2 SYGVKD. Trimming left V 6 bases short and J 6 bases short, with 11 bases between. This CDR3 contains 12 residues. The CDR3 sequence is CAISPTRAEAFF. For the CDR3, the DNA is TGTGCCATCAGCCCCACACGGGCTGAAGCTTTCTTT.

The chain employs TRBV7-2 and TRBJ2-2, with TRBD2 matching over 14 bases. The CDR3 is 17 residues long. CDR1 is SGHTA and CDR2 is FQGNSA in the germline V gene. The V and J ends lost 5 bases and 4 bases, in that order; junction bases with no gene match: 6. The CDR3 protein is CASSQGLAGASTGELFF. The CDR3 DNA sequence: TGTGCCAGCAGCCAGGGACTAGCGGGAGCTAGCACCGGGGAGCTGTTTTTT. Variable domain in full (rest from reference TRBV7-2 and TRBJ2-2): GAGVSQSPSNKVTEKGKDVELRCDPISGHTALYWYRQSLGQGLEFLIYFQGNSAPDKSGLPSDRFSAERTGGSVSTLTIQRTQQEDSAVYLCASSQGLAGASTGELFFGEGSRLTVL.

This clone was recorded once. The V call is TRBV3-1 (or the pseudogene TRBV3-2), the J call TRBJ1-1, with 9 nucleotides matching TRBD1. After removal of 5 bases from V and 5 bases from J, the junction contained 9 bases not matched to a gene. This CDR3 contains 15 residues. Looked up from germline, CDR1 is LGHDT and CDR2 is YNNKEL (reference sequence). CDR3 in DNA: TGTGCCAGCAGCAGTAGGGACAGGGTAGGTACTGAAGCTTTCTTT. Protein sequence: CASSSRDRVGTEAFF.

The CDR3 is CAWSVRGFQAFF. As DNA, the CDR3 is TGTGCCTGGAGTGTTCGGGGGTTTCAAGCTTTCTTT. This rearrangement joins TRBV30 to TRBJ1-1, with D possibly matching TRBD1 (5 bases). CDR1 is GTSNPN, CDR2 SVGIG, per germline (reference sequence). Trimming stripped 0 bases from V and 9 bases from J, with 11 bases between. CDR3 size: 12 residues.